The present entry profiles one T cell receptor (beta chain) with its context. Its target is unknown. These data come from a study of shared clonotypes between healthy human individuals. Whole-study results and caveats: Researchers found naive subsets generally carried larger estimated richness than memory subsets.

The CDR3 runs to 15 residues. From germline, CDR1 is MNHEY and CDR2 SVGAGI. Germline trimming cut 4 bases from V and 2 bases from J; bases unmatched to any gene: 5. Several immunoSEQ 96-well plates shared each subset's DNA, each plate a replicate. In the authors' workflow: ImmunoSEQ junction-only sequences lacked quality scores, so their filtering differed. Produced via immunoSEQ multiplex PCR; TCRdb's table is partial and in-frame only. D and trimming come from the DNA, and the V and J calls and clone size come from that table. Of about 2.3 million clones in the sample, approximately 93% were seen once.

The chain recombines TRBV6-5 with TRBJ1-3, with TRBD1 matching 7 bases. The receptor was derived from a man aged 18 to 29 in good health. Some clones in this sample may be carry-over from other donors' samples. The sequencing input was naive CD4+ T cells from PBMCs. Subset in this sample: CD45RA+ positively selected. Here the CDR3 DNA reads TGTGCCAGCAGTTTTGAGGGGGCCGCTGGAAACACCATATATTTT. Translating gives CASSFEGAAGNTIYF.